Listed below are T cell receptor beta chains from one sample, sequenced in a study of T cells in Graves' hyperthyroidism and ophthalmopathy. One entry per CDR3 protein, called by TCRdb with MiXCR from the multiplex PCR reads. The sample has about 570,000 distinct CDR3 sequences, 35% to 55% seen once. Source material: peripheral blood or thyroid tissue (not recorded which). Source of these receptors: an adult woman with Graves' disease, either hyperthyroidism or ophthalmopathy (not recorded which). The CDR3 runs from the conserved cysteine through the conserved F or W. D genes are given only for firm matches. Clone size is shown for a subset of rows, as once, few, many or a class of expanded clone.

clone size	J gene	D gene	CDR3 length	V gene	CDR3 DNA	CDR3 protein
once	TRBJ2-7	TRBD2	16	TRBV5-5	TGCGCCAGCAGCCTCGGGCCGGGACTAGGGGACTACGAGCAGTACTTC	CASSLGPGLGDYEQYF
many	TRBJ1-4	.	13	TRBV12-3/TRBV12-4	TGTGCCAGCAGTCCCTCAACTAATGAAAAACTGTTTTTT	CASSPSTNEKLFF
.	TRBJ1-2	TRBD1	14	TRBV7-3	TGTGCCAGCAGCACGACAGGGAGGGGCGATGGCTACACCTTC	CASSTTGRGDGYTF
.	TRBJ2-5	.	13	TRBV24-1	TGTGCCACCAGTGACGGGTCCAAAGAGACCCAGTACTTC	CATSDGSKETQYF
many	TRBJ2-5	.	13	TRBV6-6	TGTGCCAGCTACAATAGCGAGCAAGAGACCCAGTACTTC	CASYNSEQETQYF
many	TRBJ1-1	.	14	TRBV12-3/TRBV12-4	TGTGCCAGCATGGAGGTGTTAATGAACACTGAAGCTTTCTTT	CASMEVLMNTEAFF
.	TRBJ2-2	.	11	TRBV29-1	TGCAGCGTTACCCTTCTCGGGGAGCTGTTTTTT	CSVTLLGELFF
few	TRBJ1-5	TRBD1	15	TRBV12-3/TRBV12-4	TGTGCCAGCAGTTGGCCGGGACAGGGTTACCAGCCCCAGCATTTT	CASSWPGQGYQPQHF
many	TRBJ2-5	.	14	TRBV28	TGTGCCAGCAGTTTAGGGTCTTACCAAGAGACCCAGTACTTC	CASSLGSYQETQYF
many	TRBJ2-5	.	13	TRBV10-2	TGCGCCAGCAGTGTAGGGGAGATGGAGACCCAGTACTTC	CASSVGEMETQYF
.	TRBJ1-5	TRBD1	13	TRBV20-1	TGCAGTGCTAGCACCGGGACAGGGGACAACGAGCATTTT	CSASTGTGDNEHF
many	TRBJ2-7	.	15	TRBV7-2	TGTGCCAGCAGCTTAGGTTTGGTCGCTGACTACGAGCAGTACTTC	CASSLGLVADYEQYF
.	TRBJ1-6	TRBD1	17	TRBV5-1	TGCGCCAGCAGCTTCAATCAGGGGGCAGTGTATAATTCACCCCTCCACTTT	CASSFNQGAVYNSPLHF
once	TRBJ1-4	TRBD1	19	TRBV25-1	TGTGCCAGCAGTGAAAGGGCGGTCAGGGGGTACGGAGCTAATGAAAAACTGTTTTTT	CASSERAVRGYGANEKLFF
many	TRBJ1-2	TRBD1	14	TRBV5-1	TGCGCCAGCAGCCCACAGGGGGAGCTTTATGGCTACACCTTC	CASSPQGELYGYTF
.	TRBJ2-3	.	14	TRBV7-4	TGTGCCAGCAGCTTCTCCACAGTATCGCATACGCAGTATTTT	CASSFSTVSHTQYF
.	TRBJ1-1	.	13	TRBV12-3/TRBV12-4	TGTGCCAGCAGCTCCCGGACAGAATTTGAAGCTTTCTTT	CASSSRTEFEAFF
few	TRBJ1-4	.	14	TRBV9	TGTGCCAGCAGCGCCACAGGGTTAGAAGAAAAACTGTTTTTT	CASSATGLEEKLFF
.	TRBJ1-2	.	16	TRBV28	TGTGCCAGCCGCCCAGTCGGACCTTCGGGGTCCTATGGCTACACCTTC	CASRPVGPSGSYGYTF
.	TRBJ2-5	TRBD2	16	TRBV2	TGTGCCAGCAGTACCGGACTAGCGGGAGGGCCTGAGACCCAGTACTTC	CASSTGLAGGPETQYF
.	TRBJ1-1	.	18	TRBV6-5	TGTGCCAGCAGTTATTCCCGGCAGGGTGGGCCCTGGGTGGGTGAAGCTTTCTTT	CASSYSRQGGPWVGEAFF
.	TRBJ1-2	.	12	TRBV20-1	TGCAGAGGGGAGCAGGGGTCGCGAGGCTACACCTTC	CRGEQGSRGYTF
.	TRBJ1-2	TRBD1	15	TRBV11-2	TGTGCCAGCAGTTTTCCGGGACAGGGTATCTATGGCTACACCTTC	CASSFPGQGIYGYTF
many	TRBJ2-7	TRBD2	17	TRBV6-5	TGTGCCAGCAGTTACAGGGCTAGCGGGAGGTTGATCTACGAGCAGTACTTC	CASSYRASGRLIYEQYF
.	TRBJ2-3	.	16	TRBV7-9	TGTGCCAGCAGCCCCTTGAGTGGGAGGCTGACAGATACGCAGTATTTT	CASSPLSGRLTDTQYF
few	TRBJ1-4	.	12	TRBV29-1	TGCAGCGTTGTTTCTGGTAATGAAAAACTGTTTTTT	CSVVSGNEKLFF
many	TRBJ2-7	.	13	TRBV7-9	TGTGCCAGCAGCTTATCCCTTCAAGGCGAGCAGTACTTC	CASSLSLQGEQYF
.	TRBJ1-1	.	15	TRBV7-9	TGTGCCGGCAGTTCCAGGCGGGACGCGAACACTGAAGCTTTCTTT	CAGSSRRDANTEAFF
many	TRBJ1-6	TRBD1	14	TRBV7-9	TGTGCCAGCAGCCAGACAGGGGAAGGCTCACCCCTCCACTTT	CASSQTGEGSPLHF
many	TRBJ2-5	.	14	TRBV7-7	TGTGCTAGCAGCTTAGGTTCGGGTGGGGAGACCCAGTACTTC	CASSLGSGGETQYF
.	TRBJ1-6	TRBD1	15	TRBV5-5	TGTGCCAGCAGCCCTCGGGCAGGGGGTGGTTCACCCCTCCACTTT	CASSPRAGGGSPLHF
many	TRBJ2-6	TRBD2	19	TRBV5-1	TGCGCCAGCAGCTTCCTACTAGCGGGAGGGCCAAGTGGGGCCAACGTCCTGACTTTC	CASSFLLAGGPSGANVLTF
.	TRBJ1-1	.	12	TRBV24-1	TGTGCCACCAGTGATTTGCAAGGCAGGGCTTTCTTT	CATSDLQGRAFF
many	TRBJ2-5	.	15	TRBV3-1	TGTGCCAGCAGCCTCTGGACCTTAGGAGGGAAGACCCAGTACTTC	CASSLWTLGGKTQYF
.	TRBJ1-1	.	13	TRBV5-1	TGCGCCAGCAGCTTGCAGCCCGACTCTGAAGCTTTCTTT	CASSLQPDSEAFF
.	TRBJ1-3	.	14	TRBV29-1	TGCAGCGTTGAAGAACAGAGCTCTGGAAACACCACATATTTT	CSVEEQSSGNTTYF
.	TRBJ2-2	.	14	TRBV19	TGTGCCAGTACTTCAGTTTGGTATACCGGGGAGCTGTTTTTT	CASTSVWYTGELFF
.	TRBJ1-1	.	15	TRBV28	TGTGCCAGCAGTTTAAGAGAGTACATGAACACTGAAGCTTTCTTT	CASSLREYMNTEAFF
many	TRBJ1-1	.	14	TRBV6-1	TGTGCCAGCAGTGAACAGACGCGGAACACTGAAGCTTTCTTT	CASSEQTRNTEAFF
.	TRBJ1-2	.	16	TRBV4-3	TGCGCCAGCAGCCAAGCGGTCGGCGGACCTAACTATGGCTACACCTTC	CASSQAVGGPNYGYTF
many	TRBJ1-2	TRBD1	14	TRBV7-3	TGTGCCAGCAGCTCGGGACAGTCATCTGATGGCTACACCTTC	CASSSGQSSDGYTF
.	TRBJ1-4	.	16	TRBV7-8	TGTGCCAGCAGCGCCGACCGGGCCGGCCTCTTTGAGAAACTGTTTTTT	CASSADRAGLFEKLFF
many	TRBJ1-6	.	17	TRBV20-1	TGCAGTGCTAGAGACCCCCTACTCAGCTCCTATAATTCACCCCTCCACTTT	CSARDPLLSSYNSPLHF
many	TRBJ1-1	.	12	TRBV29-1	TGCAGCAGCGGACGCCGAACGACTGAAGCTTTCTTT	CSSGRRTTEAFF
many	TRBJ1-5	.	16	TRBV7-2	TGTGCCAGCAGCTTACAGGGCGCTCTGAGCAATCAGCCCCAGCATTTT	CASSLQGALSNQPQHF
many	TRBJ2-5	TRBD2	17	TRBV5-1	TGCGCCAGCAGCACTGGGACTAGCGGGACAATCCAAGAGACCCAGTACTTC	CASSTGTSGTIQETQYF
many	TRBJ1-1	.	13	TRBV4-2	TGTGCCAGCAGCCAAGTTGTCTACTATGAAGCTTTCTTT	CASSQVVYYEAFF
many	TRBJ1-5	.	13	TRBV12-3/TRBV12-4	TGTGCCAGCACCTCGACAGAATATCAGCCCCAGCATTTT	CASTSTEYQPQHF
many	TRBJ1-6	.	15	TRBV6-1	TGTGCCAGCAGTGACCAGGGACACACGAATTCACCCCTCCACTTT	CASSDQGHTNSPLHF
.	TRBJ2-7	TRBD2	15	TRBV28	TGTGCCAGCAGTCCACCCCCCGCGGGAGTATACGAGCAGTACTTC	CASSPPPAGVYEQYF
many	TRBJ1-1	.	14	TRBV5-1	TGCGCCAGCAGCTTGGGGGGACAAAACACTGAAGCTTTCTTT	CASSLGGQNTEAFF
.	TRBJ2-7	TRBD2	15	TRBV7-2	TGTGCCAGCAGCTTTAGCGGGGGGTACTCCTACGAGCAGTACTTC	CASSFSGGYSYEQYF